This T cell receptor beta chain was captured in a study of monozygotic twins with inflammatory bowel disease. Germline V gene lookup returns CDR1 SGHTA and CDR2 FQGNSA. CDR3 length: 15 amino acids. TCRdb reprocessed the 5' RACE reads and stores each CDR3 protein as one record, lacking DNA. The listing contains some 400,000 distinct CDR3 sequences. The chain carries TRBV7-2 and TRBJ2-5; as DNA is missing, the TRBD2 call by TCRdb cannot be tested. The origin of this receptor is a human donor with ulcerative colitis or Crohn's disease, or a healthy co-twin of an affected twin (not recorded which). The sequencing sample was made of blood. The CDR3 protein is CASSFRDWKGDTQYF. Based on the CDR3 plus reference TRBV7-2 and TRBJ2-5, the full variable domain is GAGVSQSPSNKVTEKGKDVELRCDPISGHTALYWYRQSLGQGLEFLIYFQGNSAPDKSGLPSDRFSAERTGGSVSTLTIQRTQQEDSAVYLCASSFRDWKGDTQYFGPGTRLLVL.